The subject of this entry is one TCR beta chain. Other DNA sequences in this sample translate to the same CDR3. CDR1 is GTSNPN and CDR2 is SVGIG in the germline V gene (reference sequence). The V and J ends lost 3 bases and 4 bases, in that order; junction bases with no gene match: 1. CDR3 length: 13 amino acids. Libraries were prepared by immunoSEQ multiplex PCR; TCRdb keeps only in-frame clonotypes and omits some of them. The table records about 410,000 clones, 70% to 90% of them present only once. The data were obtained in a study of Ad26.COV2.S vaccination and SARS-CoV-2 variants. Treatment indicated: about 20 received Ad26.COV2.S at low or high dose, single or two shots; 5 received placebo; per-sample allocation not given. Following the first vaccine or placebo injection, samples were taken on day 63. An adult aged 18-55 years in Boston served as the donor.

Sequenced material: peripheral blood, taken in a trial of Ad26.COV2.S vaccine versus placebo. The chain joins TRBV30 to TRBJ2-7, with 12 bases fitting TRBD2. This TCR derives from a person between 18 and 65 years old who received the Ad26.COV2.S COVID-19 vaccine or a placebo. In DNA form, the CDR3 reads TGTGCCTGGAGCGGACTAGCGGGATACGAGCAGTACTTC. Translation gives CAWSGLAGYEQYF.